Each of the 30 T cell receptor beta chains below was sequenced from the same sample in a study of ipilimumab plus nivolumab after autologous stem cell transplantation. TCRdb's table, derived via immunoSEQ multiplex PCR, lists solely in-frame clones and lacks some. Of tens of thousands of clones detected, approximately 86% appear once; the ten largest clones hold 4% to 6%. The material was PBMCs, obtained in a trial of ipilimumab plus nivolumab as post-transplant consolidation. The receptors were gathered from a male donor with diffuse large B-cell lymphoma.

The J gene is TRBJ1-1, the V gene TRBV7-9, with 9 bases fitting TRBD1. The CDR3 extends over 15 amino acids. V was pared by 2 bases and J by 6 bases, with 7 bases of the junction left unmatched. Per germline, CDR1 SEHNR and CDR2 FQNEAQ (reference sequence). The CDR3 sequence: CASSLTNRGRPEAFF. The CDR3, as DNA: TGTGCCAGCAGCTTAACAAACAGGGGGCGGCCTGAAGCTTTCTTT.

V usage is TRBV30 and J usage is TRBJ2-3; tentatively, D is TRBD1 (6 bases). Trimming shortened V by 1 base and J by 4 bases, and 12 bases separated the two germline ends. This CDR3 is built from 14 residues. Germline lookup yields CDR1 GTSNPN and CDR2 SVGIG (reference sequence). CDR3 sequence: CAWSGGQWSDTQYF. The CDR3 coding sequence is TGTGCCTGGAGTGGCGGACAGTGGTCAGATACGCAGTATTTT.

The CDR3 DNA is TGTGCCAGCAGCTTAGCTGCGGTGGACTACACCTTC. Residues: CASSLAAVDYTF. The chain is built from TRBV11-2 and TRBJ1-2; D gene unclear. Germline CDR1 SGHAT, CDR2 FQNNGV. The CDR3 loop spans 12 amino acids. Trimming took 1 base from V and 10 from J, leaving 10 bases between them.

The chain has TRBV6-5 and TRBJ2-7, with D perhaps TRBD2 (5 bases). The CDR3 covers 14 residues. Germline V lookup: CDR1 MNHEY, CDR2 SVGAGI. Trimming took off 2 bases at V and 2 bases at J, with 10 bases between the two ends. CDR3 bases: TGTGCCAGCAGTTACACGGGGAACCCCTACGAGCAGTACTTC. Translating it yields CASSYTGNPYEQYF.

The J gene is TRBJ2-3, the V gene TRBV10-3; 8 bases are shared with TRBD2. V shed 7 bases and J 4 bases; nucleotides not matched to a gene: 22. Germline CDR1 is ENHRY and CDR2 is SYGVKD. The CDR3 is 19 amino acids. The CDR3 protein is CAITKTPGAGGPTADTQYF. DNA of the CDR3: TGTGCCATCACCAAAACCCCGGGTGCGGGGGGCCCGACGGCAGATACGCAGTATTTT.

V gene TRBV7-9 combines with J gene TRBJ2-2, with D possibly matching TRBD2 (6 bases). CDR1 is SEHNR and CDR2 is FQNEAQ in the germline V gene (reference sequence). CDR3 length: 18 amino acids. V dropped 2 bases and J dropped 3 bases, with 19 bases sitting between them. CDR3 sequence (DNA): TGTGCCAGCAGCTTATGGCGGGGTCGAACGTGGGACACCGGGGAGCTGTTTTTT. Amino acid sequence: CASSLWRGRTWDTGELFF.

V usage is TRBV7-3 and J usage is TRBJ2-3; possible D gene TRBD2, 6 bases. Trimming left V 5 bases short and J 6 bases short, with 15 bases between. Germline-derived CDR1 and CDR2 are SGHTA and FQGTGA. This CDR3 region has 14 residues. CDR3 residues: CASSQSLLADTQYF. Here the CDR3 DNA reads TGTGCCAGCAGCCAAAGTCTACTAGCCGATACGCAGTATTTT.

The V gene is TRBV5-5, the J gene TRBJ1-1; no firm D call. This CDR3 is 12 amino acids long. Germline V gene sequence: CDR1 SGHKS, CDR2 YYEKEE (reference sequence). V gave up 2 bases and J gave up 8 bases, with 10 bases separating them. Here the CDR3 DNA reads TGTGCCAGCAGCTTCCCTGGCCAAGAAGCTTTCTTT. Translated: CASSFPGQEAFF.

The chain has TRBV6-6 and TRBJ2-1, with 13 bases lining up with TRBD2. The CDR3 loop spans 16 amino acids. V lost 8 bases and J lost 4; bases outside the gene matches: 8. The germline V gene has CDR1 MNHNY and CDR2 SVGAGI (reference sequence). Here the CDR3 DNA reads TGTGCCAGCGGATCGGGACTAGCGGGGTGGTACAATGAGCAGTTCTTC. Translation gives CASGSGLAGWYNEQFF.

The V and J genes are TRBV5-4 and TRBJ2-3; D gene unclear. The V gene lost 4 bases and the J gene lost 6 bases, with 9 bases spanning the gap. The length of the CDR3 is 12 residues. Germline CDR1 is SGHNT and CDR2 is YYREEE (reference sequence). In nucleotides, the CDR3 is TGTGCCAGCAGCACGTCCTCGGATACGCAGTATTTT. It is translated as CASSTSSDTQYF.

CDR3 bases: TGTGCCAGCACCTCGGGGATCGTGCGCGAGCAGTACTTC. It encodes CASTSGIVREQYF. The chain uses TRBV21-1 and TRBJ2-5; TRBD2 is the table's D call and was not checked against the DNA. The DNA end is more similar to TRBJ2-7, so the J call may be wrong. TRBV21-1 is designated a pseudogene. This CDR3 comprises 13 residues.

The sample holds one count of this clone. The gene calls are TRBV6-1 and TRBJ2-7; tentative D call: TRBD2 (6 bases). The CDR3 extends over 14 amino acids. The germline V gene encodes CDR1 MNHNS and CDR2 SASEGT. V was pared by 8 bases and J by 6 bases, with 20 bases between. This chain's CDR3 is CASEMSPGGGEQYF. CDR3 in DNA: TGTGCCAGCGAGATGAGCCCCGGGGGAGGCGAGCAGTACTTC.

This CDR3 is CASSLRQGGKDGYTF. CDR3 nucleotide sequence: TGTGCCAGCAGTTTAAGGCAGGGCGGGAAGGATGGCTACACCTTC. The rearrangement links TRBV27 to TRBJ1-2, with D tentatively TRBD1 (5 bases). The CDR3 consists of 15 residues. The germline gives CDR1 MNHEY, CDR2 SMNVEV (reference sequence). Trimming shortened V by 2 bases and J by 6 bases, and 16 bases separated the two germline ends.

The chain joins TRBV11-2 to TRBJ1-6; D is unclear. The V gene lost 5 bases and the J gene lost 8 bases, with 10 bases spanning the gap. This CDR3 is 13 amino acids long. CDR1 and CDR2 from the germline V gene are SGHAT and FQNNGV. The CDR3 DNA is TGTGCCAGCAGCCTTGGGATGGATTCACCCCTCCACTTT. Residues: CASSLGMDSPLHF. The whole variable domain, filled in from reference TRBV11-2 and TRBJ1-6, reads EAGVAQSPRYKIIEKRQSVAFWCNPISGHATLYWYQQILGQGPKLLIQFQNNGVVDDSQLPKDRFSAERLKGVDSTLKIQPAKLEDSAVYLCASSLGMDSPLHFGNGTRLTVT.

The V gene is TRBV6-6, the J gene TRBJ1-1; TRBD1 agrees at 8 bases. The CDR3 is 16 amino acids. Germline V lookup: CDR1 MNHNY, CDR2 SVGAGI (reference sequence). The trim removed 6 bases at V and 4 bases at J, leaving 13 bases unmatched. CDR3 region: CASSKGTGYTRTEAFF. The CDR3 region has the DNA TGTGCCAGCAGCAAAGGGACAGGTTATACCCGCACTGAAGCTTTCTTT.

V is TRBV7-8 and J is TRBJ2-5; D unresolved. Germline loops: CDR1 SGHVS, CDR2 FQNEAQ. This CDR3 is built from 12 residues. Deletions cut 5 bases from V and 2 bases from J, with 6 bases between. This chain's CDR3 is CASSAIQETQYF. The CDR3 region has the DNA TGTGCCAGCAGCGCGATTCAAGAGACCCAGTACTTC.

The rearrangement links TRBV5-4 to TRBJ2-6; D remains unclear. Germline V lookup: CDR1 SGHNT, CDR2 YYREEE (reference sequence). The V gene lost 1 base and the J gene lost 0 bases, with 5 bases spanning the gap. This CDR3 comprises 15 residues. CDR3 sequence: CASSLIGSGANVLTF. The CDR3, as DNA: TGTGCCAGCAGCTTGATAGGCTCTGGGGCCAACGTCCTGACTTTC. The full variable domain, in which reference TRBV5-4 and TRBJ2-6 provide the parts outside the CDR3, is ETGVTQSPTHLIKTRGQQVTLRCSSQSGHNTVSWYQQALGQGPQFIFQYYREEENGRGNFPPRFSGLQFPNYSSELNVNALELDDSALYLCASSLIGSGANVLTFGAGSRLTVL.

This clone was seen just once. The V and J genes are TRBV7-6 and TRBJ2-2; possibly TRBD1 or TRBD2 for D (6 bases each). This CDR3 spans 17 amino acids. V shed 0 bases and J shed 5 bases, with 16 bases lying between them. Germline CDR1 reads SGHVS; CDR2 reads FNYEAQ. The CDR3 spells CASSLALSGAGTGELFF. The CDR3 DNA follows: TGTGCCAGCAGCTTAGCCTTATCGGGGGCTGGTACCGGGGAGCTGTTTTTT.

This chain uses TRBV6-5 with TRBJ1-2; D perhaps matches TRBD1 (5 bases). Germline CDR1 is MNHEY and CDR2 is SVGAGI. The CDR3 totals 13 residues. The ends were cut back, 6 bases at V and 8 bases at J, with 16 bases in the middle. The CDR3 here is CASRDTQTEGYTF. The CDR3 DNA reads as TGTGCCAGCAGGGACACCCAGACGGAGGGCTACACCTTC.

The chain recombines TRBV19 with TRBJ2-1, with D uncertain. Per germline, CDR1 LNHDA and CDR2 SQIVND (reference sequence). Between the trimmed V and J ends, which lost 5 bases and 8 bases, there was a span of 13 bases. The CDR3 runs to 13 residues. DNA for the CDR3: TGTGCCAGTAGTCTCCTCCGCCCAGATGAGCAGTTCTTC. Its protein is CASSLLRPDEQFF.

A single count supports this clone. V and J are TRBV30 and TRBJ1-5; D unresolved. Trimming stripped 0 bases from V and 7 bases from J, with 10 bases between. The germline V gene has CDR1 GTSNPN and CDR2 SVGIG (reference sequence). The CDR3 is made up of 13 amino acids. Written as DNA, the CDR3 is TGTGCCTGGAGTGTGTCGGGGAGCCAGCCCCAGCATTTT. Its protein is CAWSVSGSQPQHF.

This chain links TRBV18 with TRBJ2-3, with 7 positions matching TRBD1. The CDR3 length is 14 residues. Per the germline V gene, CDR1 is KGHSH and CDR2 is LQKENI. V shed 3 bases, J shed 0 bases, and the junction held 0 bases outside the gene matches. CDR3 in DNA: TGTGCCAGCTCACCGGGACAGAGCACAGATACGCAGTATTTT. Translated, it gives CASSPGQSTDTQYF.

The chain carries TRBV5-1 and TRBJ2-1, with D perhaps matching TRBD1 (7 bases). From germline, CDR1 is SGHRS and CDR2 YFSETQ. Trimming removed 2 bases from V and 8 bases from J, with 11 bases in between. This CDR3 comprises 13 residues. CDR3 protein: CASSLVRGDEQFF. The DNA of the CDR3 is TGCGCCAGCAGCTTAGTCAGGGGGGATGAGCAGTTCTTC.

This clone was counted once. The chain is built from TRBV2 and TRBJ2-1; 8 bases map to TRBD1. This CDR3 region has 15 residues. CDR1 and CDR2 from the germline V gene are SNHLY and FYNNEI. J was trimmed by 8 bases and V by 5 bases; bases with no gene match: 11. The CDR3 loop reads CASSPDRVRVHEQFF. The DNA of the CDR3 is TGTGCCAGCAGTCCGGACAGGGTGAGGGTGCATGAGCAGTTCTTC.

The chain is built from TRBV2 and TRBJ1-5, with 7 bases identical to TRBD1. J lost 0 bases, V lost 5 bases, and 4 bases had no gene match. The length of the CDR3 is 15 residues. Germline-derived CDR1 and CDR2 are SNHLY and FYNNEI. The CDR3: CASSRQGSSNQPQHF. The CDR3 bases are TGTGCCAGCAGTCGACAGGGATCTAGCAATCAGCCCCAGCATTTT.

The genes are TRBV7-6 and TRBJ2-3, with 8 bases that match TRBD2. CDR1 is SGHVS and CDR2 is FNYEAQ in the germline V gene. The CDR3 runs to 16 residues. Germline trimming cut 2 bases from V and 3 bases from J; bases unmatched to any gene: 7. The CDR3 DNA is TGTGCCAGCAGCTTATCGGGCGGGGGGCCAACAGATACGCAGTATTTT. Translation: CASSLSGGGPTDTQYF.

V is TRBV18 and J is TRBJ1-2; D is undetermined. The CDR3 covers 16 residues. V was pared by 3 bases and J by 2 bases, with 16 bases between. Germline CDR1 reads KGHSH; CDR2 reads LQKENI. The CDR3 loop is CASSPSIRGDNYGYTF. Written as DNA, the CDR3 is TGTGCCAGCTCACCTAGTATCCGGGGAGACAACTATGGCTACACCTTC.

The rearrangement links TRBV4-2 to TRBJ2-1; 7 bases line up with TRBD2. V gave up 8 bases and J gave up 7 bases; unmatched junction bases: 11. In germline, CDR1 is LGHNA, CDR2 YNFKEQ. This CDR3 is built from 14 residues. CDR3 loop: CASSAGLAENEQFF. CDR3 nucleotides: TGTGCCAGCTCCGCTGGGCTAGCGGAGAATGAGCAGTTCTTC.

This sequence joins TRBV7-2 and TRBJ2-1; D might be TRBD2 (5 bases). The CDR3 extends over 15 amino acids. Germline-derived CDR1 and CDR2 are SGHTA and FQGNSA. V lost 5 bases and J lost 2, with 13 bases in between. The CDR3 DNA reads TGTGCCAGCAGCCCTAGCCCGATGCCCTACAATGAGCAGTTCTTC. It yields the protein CASSPSPMPYNEQFF. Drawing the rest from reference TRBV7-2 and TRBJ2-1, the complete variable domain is GAGVSQSPSNKVTEKGKDVELRCDPISGHTALYWYRQSLGQGLEFLIYFQGNSAPDKSGLPSDRFSAERTGGSVSTLTIQRTQQEDSAVYLCASSPSPMPYNEQFFGPGTRLTVL.

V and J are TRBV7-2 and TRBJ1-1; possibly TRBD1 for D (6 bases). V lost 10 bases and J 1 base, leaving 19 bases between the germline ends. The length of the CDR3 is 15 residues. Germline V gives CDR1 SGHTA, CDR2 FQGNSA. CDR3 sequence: CAIGSGALRNTEAFF. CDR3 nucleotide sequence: TGTGCCATCGGATCGGGGGCCTTGAGGAACACTGAAGCTTTCTTT.